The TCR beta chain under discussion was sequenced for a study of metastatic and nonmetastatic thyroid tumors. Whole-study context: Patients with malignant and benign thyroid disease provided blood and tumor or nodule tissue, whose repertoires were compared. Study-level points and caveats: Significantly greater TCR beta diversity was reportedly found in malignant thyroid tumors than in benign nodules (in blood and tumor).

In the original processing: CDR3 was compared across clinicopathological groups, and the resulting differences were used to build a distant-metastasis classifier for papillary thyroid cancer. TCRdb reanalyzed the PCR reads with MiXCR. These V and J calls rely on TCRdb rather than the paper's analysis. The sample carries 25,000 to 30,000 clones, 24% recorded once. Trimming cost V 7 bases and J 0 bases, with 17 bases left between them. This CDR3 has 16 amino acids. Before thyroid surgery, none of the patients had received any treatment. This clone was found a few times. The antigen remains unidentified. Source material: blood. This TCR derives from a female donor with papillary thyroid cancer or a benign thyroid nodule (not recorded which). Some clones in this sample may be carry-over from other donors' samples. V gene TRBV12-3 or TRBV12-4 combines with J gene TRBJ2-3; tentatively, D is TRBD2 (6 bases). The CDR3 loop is CASTLVADPSTDTQYF. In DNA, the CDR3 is TGTGCCAGCACCCTGGTAGCGGATCCTAGCACAGATACGCAGTATTTT.